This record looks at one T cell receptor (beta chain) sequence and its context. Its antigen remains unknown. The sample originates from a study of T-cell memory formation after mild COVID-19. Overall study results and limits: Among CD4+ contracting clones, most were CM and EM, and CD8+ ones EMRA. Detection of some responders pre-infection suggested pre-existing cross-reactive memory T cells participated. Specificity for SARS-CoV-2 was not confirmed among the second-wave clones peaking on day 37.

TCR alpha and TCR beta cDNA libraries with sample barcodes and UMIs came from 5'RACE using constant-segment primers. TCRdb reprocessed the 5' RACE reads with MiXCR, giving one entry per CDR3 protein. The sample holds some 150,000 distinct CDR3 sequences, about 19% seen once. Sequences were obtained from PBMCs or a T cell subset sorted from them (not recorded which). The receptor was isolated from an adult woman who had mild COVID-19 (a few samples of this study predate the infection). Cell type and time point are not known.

CDR3: CASSPIGKNIQYF. The CDR3 DNA reads as TGTGCCAGCAGCCCCATCGGGAAAAACATTCAGTACTTC. The rearrangement uses TRBV2 and TRBJ2-4; D is undetermined. There are 13 residues in the CDR3. Per the germline V gene, CDR1 is SNHLY and CDR2 is FYNNEI. V lost 6 bases to trimming and J lost 4 bases, with 10 bases between them.